Following are 15 T cell receptor beta chains from one sample sequenced in a study of blood T cell repertoires in COVID-19. TCRdb's copy holds only in-frame clones and misses some; the assay was immunoSEQ multiplex PCR. The data show approximately 210,000 clones, roughly 80% seen once. Sequencing input: peripheral blood. These receptors all stem from an elderly woman with COVID-19, enrolled during active disease.

The chain is built from TRBV28 and TRBJ2-7; 11 bases are a match to TRBD2. Trimming removed 5 bases from V and 2 bases from J; junction bases left unmatched: 2. This CDR3 has 14 residues. CDR1 is MDHEN, CDR2 SYDVKM, per germline. The CDR3 loop is CASSGTSGTYEQYF. In DNA form, the CDR3 reads TGTGCCAGCAGTGGGACTAGCGGAACCTACGAGCAGTACTTC.

The rearrangement links TRBV15 to TRBJ1-4; no firm D call. The CDR3 sequence is 14 residues long. The germline gives CDR1 LNHNV, CDR2 YYDKDF (reference sequence). Deletions cut 11 bases from V and 0 bases from J, with 13 bases between. CDR3 sequence (DNA): TGTGCCTCGGCCCCCCGGGCAACTAATGAAAAACTGTTTTTT. Its protein product is CASAPRATNEKLFF.

The chain combines TRBV19 with TRBJ2-2; possible D gene TRBD2, 6 bases. Germline CDR1 reads LNHDA; CDR2 reads SQIVND (reference sequence). The CDR3 contains 16 residues. Between the trimmed V and J ends, which lost 5 bases and 5 bases, there was a span of 18 bases. The CDR3 sequence: CASSRSVGGGTGELFF. DNA for the CDR3: TGTGCCAGTAGTCGCTCCGTGGGGGGTGGGACCGGGGAGCTGTTTTTT. Variable domain in full (rest from reference TRBV19 and TRBJ2-2): DGGITQSPKYLFRKEGQNVTLSCEQNLNHDAMYWYRQDPGQGLRLIYYSQIVNDFQKGDIAEGYSVSREKKESFPLTVTSAQKNPTAFYLCASSRSVGGGTGELFFGEGSRLTVL.

The gene calls are TRBV29-1 and TRBJ1-2; D is possibly TRBD1 (6 bases). CDR1 SQVTM and CDR2 ANQGSEA come from the germline V gene. V dropped 6 bases and J dropped 1 base, with 12 bases sitting between them. This CDR3 has 13 amino acids. The CDR3 sequence is CSVWTDNNYGYTF. For the CDR3, the DNA is TGCAGCGTCTGGACAGATAATAACTATGGCTACACCTTC.

This chain uses TRBV3-1 (or the pseudogene TRBV3-2) with TRBJ1-2, with TRBD1 as a possible D gene (5 bases). Germline V CDR1 and CDR2: LGHDT, YNNKEL (reference sequence). This CDR3 contains 17 residues. Trimming removed 0 bases at V and 4 bases at J, with 18 bases between. The CDR3 DNA sequence: TGTGCCAGCAGCCAAGACTCTGTTCCCCTTAGGGGCTATGGCTACACCTTC. Translation: CASSQDSVPLRGYGYTF.

This chain links TRBV5-6 with TRBJ1-5, with D perhaps TRBD1 (5 bases). Germline V gene data show CDR1 as SGHDT and CDR2 as YYEEEE. V dropped 1 base and J dropped 6 bases, with 8 bases sitting between them. This CDR3 contains 13 residues. The CDR3 loop is CASSLPGGQPQHF. The DNA for the CDR3 is TGTGCCAGCAGCTTGCCGGGGGGTCAGCCCCAGCATTTT.

The chain uses TRBV2 and TRBJ2-7, with TRBD1 matching 10 bases. This CDR3 has 16 amino acids. Germline V gene lookup returns CDR1 SNHLY and CDR2 FYNNEI. The J segment lost 7 bases and the V segment lost 9 bases, leaving 18 bases of the junction unmatched. CDR3: CARSPATGGHRGEQYF. DNA for the CDR3: TGTGCCAGGTCCCCGGCGACAGGGGGCCACAGGGGAGAGCAGTACTTC.

The V and J genes are TRBV4-2 and TRBJ1-4, with D possibly TRBD1 on 5 matching bases. The V gene lost 4 bases and the J gene lost 7 bases, with 16 bases spanning the gap. The CDR3 contains 15 residues. In germline, CDR1 is LGHNA, CDR2 YNFKEQ. The CDR3 loop reads CASSRLGEAGEKLFF. CDR3 coding DNA: TGTGCCAGCAGCCGCCTAGGGGAAGCCGGTGAAAAACTGTTTTTT.

J is TRBJ1-4 and V is TRBV5-1; D might be TRBD1 (5 bases). Trimming stripped 0 bases from V and 5 bases from J, with 11 bases between. Germline V gene data show CDR1 as SGHRS and CDR2 as YFSETQ. CDR3 length: 15 amino acids. The CDR3 spells CASSLAGQSNEKLFF. The CDR3 region has the DNA TGCGCCAGCAGCTTGGCAGGGCAGTCGAATGAAAAACTGTTTTTT.

This clone was counted only a few times. The chain combines TRBV5-1 with TRBJ2-5; 7 positions agree with TRBD2. The CDR3 runs to 14 residues. After removal of 1 base from V and 4 bases from J, the junction contained 4 bases not matched to a gene. The V gene's germline CDR1 is SGHRS and CDR2 YFSETQ. The CDR3 DNA reads as TGCGCCAGCAGCTTGTGGGGAGGGCGAGAGACCCAGTACTTC. It specifies CASSLWGGRETQYF. The full variable domain, with the rest looked up from reference TRBV5-1 and TRBJ2-5, is KAGVTQTPRYLIKTRGQQVTLSCSPISGHRSVSWYQQTPGQGLQFLFEYFSETQRNKGNFPGRFSGRQFSNSRSEMNVSTLELGDSALYLCASSLWGGRETQYFGPGTRLLVL.

The chain joins TRBV28 to TRBJ1-4; unclear D gene. V gave up 5 bases and J gave up 7 bases, with 17 bases separating them. Germline loops: CDR1 MDHEN, CDR2 SYDVKM. The CDR3 covers 15 residues. CDR3: CASSASGGHREKLFF. The CDR3 DNA follows: TGTGCCAGCAGTGCATCCGGCGGGCACCGTGAAAAACTGTTTTTT.

The genes are TRBV9 and TRBJ1-1, with a tentative D call TRBD1 (5 bases). CDR1 and CDR2 from the germline V gene are SGDLS and YYNGEE. The CDR3 spans 15 residues. The ends were cut back, 4 bases at V and 6 bases at J, with 19 bases in the middle. The CDR3, as DNA: TGTGCCAGCAGCATTCTGGGGCAGGGTAATTCTGAAGCTTTCTTT. Translated, it gives CASSILGQGNSEAFF.

This clone was counted between two and nine times. The chain employs TRBV13 and TRBJ1-1; 8 bases are shared with TRBD1. The V and J ends lost 5 bases and 4 bases, in that order; junction bases with no gene match: 12. CDR1 PRHDT and CDR2 FYEKMQ come from the germline V gene (reference sequence). The CDR3 has 16 residues. This CDR3 reads CASSAGQGGYGTEAFF. The CDR3 nucleotides read TGTGCCAGCAGCGCCGGACAGGGAGGGTATGGCACTGAAGCTTTCTTT.

This clone appeared a single time. This rearrangement joins TRBV6-5 to TRBJ1-4; 8 bases are shared with TRBD1. The germline gives CDR1 MNHEY, CDR2 SVGAGI. V lost 0 bases to trimming and J lost 7 bases; unmatched junction nucleotides: 7. The CDR3 extends over 16 amino acids. The CDR3 is CASSYSYRGAGEKLFF. The CDR3 DNA follows: TGTGCCAGCAGTTACTCTTACAGGGGGGCGGGTGAAAAACTGTTTTTT.

The rearrangement joins TRBV3-1 (or the pseudogene TRBV3-2) to TRBJ1-1; the D is unclear. V was shortened by 10 bases and J by 0 bases, with 9 bases between the two germline ends. The CDR3 contains 12 residues. Germline CDR1 and CDR2: LGHDT and YNNKEL (reference sequence). The CDR3 sequence: CATGGLNTEAFF. The CDR3 bases are TGTGCCACCGGAGGATTGAACACTGAAGCTTTCTTT.